This T cell receptor beta chain is from a study of PD-L1 blockade in urothelial cancer. At the level of the study: The median T cell count in blood samples was 140,000 to 150,000.

The time point denotes: peripheral blood 6 weeks after treatment start. The cohort comprised individuals with locally advanced or metastatic urothelial carcinoma. TCRdb keeps only in-frame clones here, not all; method: immunoSEQ multiplex PCR. The data hold about 120,000 clones, with around 89% observed a single time. Germline trimming cut 4 bases from V and 0 bases from J; bases unmatched to any gene: 14. CDR1 and CDR2 (germline): SGHNT, YYREEE (reference sequence). This CDR3 has 18 amino acids. This clonotype originated in a man aged 55 to 70 with urothelial cancer. The source material was PBMCs, sampled around atezolizumab (anti-PD-L1) treatment. This chain links TRBV5-4 with TRBJ2-3; 7 bases agree with TRBD1. CDR3 DNA: TGTGCCAGCAGCCGTGACGCCGGGACAGCCTCTAGCACAGATACGCAGTATTTT. Its protein product is CASSRDAGTASSTDTQYF.